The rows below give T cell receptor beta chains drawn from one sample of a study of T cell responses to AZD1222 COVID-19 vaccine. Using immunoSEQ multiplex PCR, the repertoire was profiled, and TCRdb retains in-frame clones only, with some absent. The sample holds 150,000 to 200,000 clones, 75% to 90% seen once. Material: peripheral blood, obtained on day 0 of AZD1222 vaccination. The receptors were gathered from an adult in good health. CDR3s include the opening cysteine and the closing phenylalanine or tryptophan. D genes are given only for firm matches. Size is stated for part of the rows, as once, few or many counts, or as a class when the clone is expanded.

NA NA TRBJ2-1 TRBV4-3 CASSSSVAPSSYNEQFF TGCGCCAGCAGCTCTTCCGTGGCCCCCAGCTCCTACAATGAGCAGTTCTTC
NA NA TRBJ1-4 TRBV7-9 CASSPRGSEKLFF TGTGCCAGCAGCCCTCGGGGGAGTGAAAAACTGTTTTTT
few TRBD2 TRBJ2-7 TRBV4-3 CASSQVAGESYEQYF TGCGCCAGCAGCCAGGTAGCGGGAGAATCCTACGAGCAGTACTTC
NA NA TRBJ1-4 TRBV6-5 CASSSRGGAIGEKLFF TGTGCCAGCAGTTCTCGAGGGGGGGCGATAGGGGAAAAACTGTTTTTT
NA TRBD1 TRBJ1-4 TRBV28 CASSFARQGNEKLFF TGTGCCAGCAGTTTCGCGAGACAGGGGAATGAAAAACTGTTTTTT
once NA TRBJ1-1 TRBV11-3 CASSSSGVRGAFF TGTGCCAGCAGCTCGTCGGGAGTCCGGGGAGCTTTCTTT
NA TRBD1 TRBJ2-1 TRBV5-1 CASSLSGQGISDEQFF TGCGCCAGCAGCTTGAGTGGACAGGGGATTTCGGATGAGCAGTTCTTC
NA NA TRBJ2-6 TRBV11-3 CASSLDLGVIRPSGANVLTF TGTGCCAGCAGCTTAGATCTAGGGGTTATAAGACCCTCTGGGGCCAACGTCCTGACTTTC
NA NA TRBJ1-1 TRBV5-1 CASSLASGNTEAFF TGCGCCAGCAGCTTGGCCTCAGGAAACACTGAAGCTTTCTTT
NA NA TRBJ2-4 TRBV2 CASSVRENWYF TGTGCCAGCAGTGTCCGGGAGAACTGGTACTTC
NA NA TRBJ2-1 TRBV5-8 CASSLLRTAYNEQFF TGTGCCAGCAGCTTACTTCGGACAGCCTACAATGAGCAGTTCTTC
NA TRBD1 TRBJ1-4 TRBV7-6 CASSIGQGNEKLFF TGTGCCAGCAGCATAGGACAGGGGAATGAAAAACTGTTTTTT
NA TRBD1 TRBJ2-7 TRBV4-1 CASSRGATGAYEQYF TGCGCCAGCAGCCGGGGGGCGACAGGGGCCTACGAGCAGTACTTC
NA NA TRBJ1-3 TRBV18 CASSPRTASSSGNTIYF TGTGCCAGCTCACCACGGACAGCCTCTAGCTCTGGAAACACCATATATTTT
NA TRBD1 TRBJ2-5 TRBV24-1 CATSDPAISTGKQETQYF TGTGCCACCAGTGACCCTGCCATATCGACAGGGAAGCAAGAGACCCAGTACTTC
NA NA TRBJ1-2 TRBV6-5 CASSGQIYGYTF TGTGCCAGCAGCGGACAGATCTATGGCTACACCTTC
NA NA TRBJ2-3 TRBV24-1 CATSFTDTQYF TGTGCCACCAGTTTCACAGATACGCAGTATTTT
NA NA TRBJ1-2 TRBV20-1 CSASLVGAFSGYTF TGCAGTGCGAGTTTGGTGGGGGCATTTTCTGGCTACACCTTC
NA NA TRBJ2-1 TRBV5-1 CASSLGLGEGDRFF TGCGCCAGCAGCTTGGGACTCGGAGAGGGAGATCGGTTCTTC
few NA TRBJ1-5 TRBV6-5 CASRATDRENQPQHF TGTGCCAGCAGAGCCACGGACAGAGAGAATCAGCCCCAGCATTTT
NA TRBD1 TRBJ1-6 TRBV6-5 CASSYSKGQTFSPLHF TGTGCCAGCAGTTACTCTAAGGGACAGACCTTTTCACCCCTCCACTTT
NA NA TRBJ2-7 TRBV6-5 CASSYSRTGQSYEQYF TGTGCCAGCAGTTACTCCCGTACCGGACAGTCCTACGAGCAGTACTTC
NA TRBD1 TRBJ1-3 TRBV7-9 CASSFTGEGNTIYF TGTGCCAGCAGCTTCACAGGGGAAGGAAACACCATATATTTT
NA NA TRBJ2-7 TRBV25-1 CASSEEVFRNEQYF TGTGCCAGCAGTGAAGAAGTTTTTAGGAACGAGCAGTACTTC
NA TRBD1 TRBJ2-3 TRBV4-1 CASSQEPDRGTDTQYF TGCGCCAGCAGCCAAGAACCGGACAGGGGCACAGATACGCAGTATTTT
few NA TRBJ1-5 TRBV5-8 CASSSRRGQPQHF TGTGCCAGCAGCTCCCGGCGGGGTCAGCCCCAGCATTTT
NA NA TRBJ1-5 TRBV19 CASSKGGLSNQPQHF TGTGCCAGTAGTAAAGGTGGGTTGAGCAATCAGCCCCAGCATTTT
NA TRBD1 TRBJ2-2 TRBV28 CASKRQGNTGELFF TGTGCCAGCAAACGACAGGGTAACACCGGGGAGCTGTTTTTT
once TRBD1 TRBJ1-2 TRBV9 CASSERDREGYGYTF TGTGCCAGCAGCGAAAGGGACAGGGAGGGCTATGGCTACACCTTC
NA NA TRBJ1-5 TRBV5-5 CASSWTPSVSNQPQHF TGTGCCAGCAGCTGGACCCCTTCGGTGAGCAATCAGCCCCAGCATTTT
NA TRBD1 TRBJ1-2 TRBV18 CASSGGQDTAGYTF TGTGCCAGCTCAGGGGGACAGGACACCGCTGGCTACACCTTC
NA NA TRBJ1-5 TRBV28 CASNFGDRYDQPQHF TGTGCCAGCAATTTCGGTGACAGGTACGATCAGCCCCAGCATTTT
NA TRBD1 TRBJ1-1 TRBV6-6 CASRPGTGGIFFF TGTGCCAGCAGACCTGGGACAGGGGGTATTTTTTTCTTT
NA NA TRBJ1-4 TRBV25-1 CASSRLMDPGEKLFF TGTGCCAGCAGTAGGCTGATGGACCCAGGGGAAAAACTGTTTTTT
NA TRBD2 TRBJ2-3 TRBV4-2 CASSPGLAYTDTQYF TGTGCCAGCAGCCCGGGACTAGCTTACACAGATACGCAGTATTTT
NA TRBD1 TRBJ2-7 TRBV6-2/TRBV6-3 CASSYARDSNYEQYF TGTGCCAGCAGTTACGCCAGGGACAGCAACTACGAGCAGTACTTC